This T cell receptor (beta chain) was documented in a study of CD8+ T cells in alopecia areata. The overall study: Treated patients were dosed with oral tofacitinib, taking 5 to 10 mg twice daily. Tofacitinib was given for 6 to 18 months, then stopped for 6 months. Broader study findings: Lesional scalp exceeded normal scalp in clonality, especially in alopecia totalis/universalis.

Treatment described: oral pan-JAK inhibitor, 5-10 mg twice daily. V gave up 0 bases and J gave up 2 bases, with 13 bases separating them. The CDR3 loop spans 16 amino acids. CDR1 SQVTM and CDR2 ANQGSEA come from the germline V gene. cDNA reverse transcribed from extracted RNA served as the sequencing template. This table comes from immunoSEQ multiplex PCR, and its TCRdb copy is limited to in-frame clones, with some not included. Found here are some 58,000 clones, 40% to 55% of them singletons; the top ten hold about 20%. On this clone itself: What it binds is not known.

The receptor comes from a human donor with alopecia areata. The rearrangement uses TRBV29-1 and TRBJ2-2; D not resolved. The starting material was CD8+ T cells sorted from blood, obtained between weeks 36 and 40, from a patient treated with tofacitinib. CDR3 sequence reads: CSVEDRGRTNTGELFF. In nucleotides, the CDR3 is TGCAGCGTTGAAGATCGAGGCAGAACCAACACCGGGGAGCTGTTTTTT.